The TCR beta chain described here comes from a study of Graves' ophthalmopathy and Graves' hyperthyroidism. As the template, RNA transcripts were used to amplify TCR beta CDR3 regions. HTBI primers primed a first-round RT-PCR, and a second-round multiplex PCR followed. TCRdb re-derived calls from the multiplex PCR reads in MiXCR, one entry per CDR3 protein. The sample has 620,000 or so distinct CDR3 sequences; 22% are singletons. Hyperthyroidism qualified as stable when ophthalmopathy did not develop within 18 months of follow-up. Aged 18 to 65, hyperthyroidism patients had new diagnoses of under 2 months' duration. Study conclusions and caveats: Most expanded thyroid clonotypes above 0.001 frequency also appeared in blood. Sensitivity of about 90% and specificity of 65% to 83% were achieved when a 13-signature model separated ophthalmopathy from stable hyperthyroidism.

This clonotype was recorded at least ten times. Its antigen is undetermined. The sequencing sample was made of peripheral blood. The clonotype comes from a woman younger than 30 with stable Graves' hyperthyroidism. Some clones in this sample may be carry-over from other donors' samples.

DNA for the CDR3: TGTGCCAGCACCGTGGAATATGGCTACACCTTC. Its translation: CASTVEYGYTF. The chain is built from TRBV2 and TRBJ1-2, with unresolved D. The germline V and J ends were trimmed by 7 bases and 5 bases, with 8 bases remaining between them. The CDR3 consists of 11 residues. Looked up from germline, CDR1 is SNHLY and CDR2 is FYNNEI.